Listed below are T cell receptor beta chains from one sample, sequenced in a study of T cell responses to AZD1222 COVID-19 vaccine. Repertoires were generated with immunoSEQ multiplex PCR, while TCRdb's copy carries only in-frame clones and drops some. The table includes around 78,000 clones, roughly 88% detected once. Specimen: peripheral blood, collected on day 0 of MenACWY control vaccination. These TCRs come from an adult in good health. Both conserved end residues are part of each CDR3. Fields, in order: clone size, V gene, J gene, D gene, CDR3 protein, CDR3 DNA. D genes are given only for firm matches. Where a row states a size, it is once, few, many or the class of an expanded clone; other rows omit it.

.,TRBV28,TRBJ2-7,.,CASRDSRGAYEQYF,TGTGCCAGCAGGGACTCCCGGGGGGCGTACGAGCAGTACTTC
.,TRBV15,TRBJ1-5,.,CATSREKNQPQHF,TGTGCCACCAGCAGAGAGAAGAATCAGCCCCAGCATTTT
.,TRBV5-1,TRBJ2-2,TRBD1,CASSLQGRTGELFF,TGCGCCAGCAGCCTACAGGGGCGCACCGGGGAGCTGTTTTTT
.,TRBV7-3,TRBJ2-2,.,CASSLGYSDTGELFF,TGTGCCAGCAGCTTAGGGTACTCTGATACCGGGGAGCTGTTTTTT
.,TRBV4-2,TRBJ1-3,.,CASSQDGGNTIYF,TGTGCCAGCAGCCAAGATGGGGGAAACACCATATATTTT
.,TRBV12-3/TRBV12-4,TRBJ1-2,.,CASSPQGPLGYTF,TGTGCCAGCAGTCCGCAGGGACCTCTCGGCTACACCTTC
.,TRBV6-5,TRBJ1-1,.,CASRLGQGGTEAFF,TGTGCCAGCAGATTGGGCCAAGGCGGCACTGAAGCTTTCTTT
.,TRBV5-1,TRBJ1-1,TRBD1,CASSGGQGLGTEAFF,TGCGCCAGCAGCGGCGGACAGGGTTTGGGCACTGAAGCTTTCTTT
.,TRBV7-2,TRBJ2-1,.,CASSLDHYNEQFF,TGTGCCAGCAGCTTAGACCACTACAATGAGCAGTTCTTC
.,TRBV14,TRBJ2-3,.,CASSQDQDRFLTDTQYF,TGTGCCAGCAGCCAAGATCAGGACCGATTTCTCACAGATACGCAGTATTTT
.,TRBV27,TRBJ1-6,TRBD1,CASSPLTGTVNSPLHF,TGTGCCAGCAGTCCCCTCACCGGGACAGTAAATTCACCCCTCCACTTT
.,TRBV5-1,TRBJ2-7,TRBD1,CASSNRDRTTYEQYF,TGCGCCAGCAGCAATAGGGACAGGACAACCTACGAGCAGTACTTC
.,TRBV14,TRBJ2-3,TRBD1,CASSDGTGGWVDTQYF,TGTGCCAGCAGCGACGGGACAGGGGGCTGGGTAGATACGCAGTATTTT
few,TRBV11-2,TRBJ2-2,.,CASSRNSNTGELFF,TGTGCCAGCAGCCGAAACAGTAACACCGGGGAGCTGTTTTTT
.,TRBV20-1,TRBJ2-2,TRBD2,CSASSGGITGELFF,TGCAGTGCAAGTAGCGGGGGAATCACCGGGGAGCTGTTTTTT
.,TRBV4-2,TRBJ1-1,.,CASSQVLGQQNEAFF,TGTGCCAGCAGCCAAGTTTTAGGACAACAGAATGAAGCTTTCTTT
.,TRBV27,TRBJ1-1,.,CASSAGLPLRAFF,TGTGCCAGCAGCGCAGGGTTACCTTTAAGGGCTTTCTTT
.,TRBV6-5,TRBJ2-5,TRBD1,CASSYSGGGETQYF,TGTGCCAGCAGTTACTCAGGGGGCGGGGAGACCCAGTACTTC
.,TRBV12-3/TRBV12-4,TRBJ2-2,.,CASSLFTGELFF,TGTGCCAGCAGTTTATTTACCGGGGAGCTGTTTTTT
.,TRBV10-3,TRBJ2-3,TRBD1,CAIRLTGDTQYF,TGTGCCATCAGGCTGACAGGGGATACGCAGTATTTT
.,TRBV19,TRBJ1-5,.,CASSQGGPRNQPQHF,TGTGCCAGTAGCCAGGGCGGTCCGCGAAATCAGCCCCAGCATTTT
.,TRBV4-3,TRBJ2-7,.,CASSQGQGSYEQYF,TGCGCCAGCAGCCAAGGTCAGGGGTCCTACGAGCAGTACTTC
.,TRBV7-9,TRBJ1-2,.,CASSLTALNYGYTF,TGTGCCAGCAGCTTGACAGCACTTAACTATGGCTACACCTTC
.,TRBV28,TRBJ1-2,.,CASSLAVNYGYTF,TGTGCCAGCAGTTTAGCAGTTAACTATGGCTACACCTTC
.,TRBV28,TRBJ1-1,.,CASSRRLGTEAFF,TGTGCCAGCAGTCGACGGTTGGGCACTGAAGCTTTCTTT
.,TRBV4-2,TRBJ2-1,.,CASSQVSTVGPSSYNEQFF,TGTGCCAGCAGCCAAGTCTCTACGGTCGGGCCAAGCTCCTACAATGAGCAGTTCTTC
.,TRBV6-5,TRBJ2-1,.,CASSYSDSSYNEQFF,TGTGCCAGCAGTTATTCGGACAGCTCCTACAATGAGCAGTTCTTC
.,TRBV30,TRBJ2-7,TRBD1,CAWSVGLDRGPYEQYF,TGTGCCTGGAGTGTTGGGCTGGACAGGGGGCCTTACGAGCAGTACTTC
few,TRBV20-1,TRBJ2-7,.,CSASKDTYEQYF,TGCAGTGCTAGTAAGGATACCTACGAGCAGTACTTC
.,TRBV5-1,TRBJ1-6,.,CASSFTGTSSPLHF,TGCGCCAGCAGCTTCACAGGTACTAGTTCACCCCTCCACTTT
once,TRBV6-5,TRBJ1-2,.,CAIRLGDGGYTF,TGTGCCATTCGACTCGGGGACGGTGGCTACACCTTC